This entry describes one TCR beta chain. The specificity of this receptor is unknown. No per-base quality is available; no much larger clone lies one base away. The data originate from a study of early T cells in non-severe SARS-CoV-2 infection (dated by TCRdb to about 2021). About the study as a whole: TCR sequencing used bulk RNA from unsorted whole blood, so alpha and beta chains could not be paired.

The library was built by means of 5' RACE. TCRdb shows the sequencer as NextSeq 500. Unique molecular identifiers were attached to individual cDNA molecules in the TCR library protocol so that sequencing error and PCR bias could be corrected. Both TCR alpha and beta chains were sequenced, and tight co-correlation was observed between alpha and beta sequence abundances in each sample. The authors' analysis ran thus. Decombinator V4 was used to perform V gene, J gene and CDR3 annotation of TCR sequences. Expanded TCRs were defined as changing significantly between any two time points under a Poisson model with p below 0.0001. Abundances of TCRs were expressed as counts per million after normalisation to the total number of TCRs sequenced in each sample. MAIT TCRs were defined by TRAV1-2 paired with TRAJ12, TRAJ20 or TRAJ33, and iNKT TCRs by TRAV10 paired with TRAJ18. VDJdb, accessed 1 November 2021, was searched for CMV, EBV and SARS-CoV-2 annotated TCRs, with TCRs annotated for multiple antigens excluded. The raw public data were reprocessed by TCRdb itself: fastp quality trimming at Q25, MiXCR clonotype calling, in-frame beta chains only. Merged by CDR3 protein, the rows form single entries marked with the most common genes and DNA. These V and J calls originate from TCRdb's pipeline instead of the authors' own analysis. Across this sample there are approximately 75,000 distinct CDR3 sequences, with roughly 15% seen only once. The ten top clones hold around 3.6% of the sample.

From V the trimming removes 5 bases and from J it removes 2 bases, while the gene matches leave 2 bases of the junction unaccounted for. The CDR3 starts with the cysteine, ends with the phenylalanine, and has 14 residues. The sequence is cut down to CDR3 DNA, 42 bases in frame from base 1. The germline V gene (reference sequence) yields LNHDA for CDR1 and SQIVND for CDR2. Set within a cohort of healthcare workers in London, UK, this nested case-control study involved weekly PCR testing of nasopharyngeal swabs along with blood sampling. Between 23 and 31 March 2020, the week of the UK lockdown, healthcare workers were enrolled and then followed up weekly for as long as 16 weeks. Results the study describes overall, beyond this receptor: VDJdb matching was skewed toward anti-spike CD8 responses and likely underestimated virus-specific expansions by missing private and CD4 specificities.

Here the sequenced sample was whole blood, taken at baseline. Recombination connected TRBV19 to TRBJ2-1; 8 central nucleotides agree with TRBD2. This sequence was found in an adult who was a healthcare worker with PCR-confirmed SARS-CoV-2 infection or an uninfected control (not recorded which). The CDR3 in this case is CASSDGRAYNEQFF. The sequenced DNA is TGTGCCAGTAGTGACGGGAGGGCCTACAATGAGCAGTTCTTC.